This is a list of T cell receptor beta chains from one sample in a study of patients and donors after allogeneic stem cell transplantation. TCRdb itself ran the RT-PCR reads through MiXCR, one entry per CDR3 protein. The table has about 230,000 distinct CDR3 sequences, approximately 14% seen once. The sequencing sample was made of blood, either unsorted or a sorted T cell fraction (not recorded which). Receptor source: a human donor who was either an allogeneic HSCT recipient or a stem cell or donor lymphocyte infusion donor (not recorded which). It is not recorded whose cells these are; they may come from a transplant donor. The CDR3 runs from the conserved cysteine through the conserved F or W. D genes are given only for firm matches. Rows give clone size only sometimes, using once, few, many, or a class for an expanded clone.

D gene | clone size | J gene | V gene | CDR3 protein | CDR3 DNA
. | . | TRBJ2-5 | TRBV6-1 | CASSHLSLQAGQETQYF | TGTGCCAGCAGTCATCTTTCTTTACAGGCGGGCCAAGAGACCCAGTACTTC
TRBD1 | . | TRBJ1-5 | TRBV18 | CASSLRQGQPQHF | TGTGCCAGCTCACTCCGACAGGGGCAGCCCCAGCATTTT
. | . | TRBJ2-5 | TRBV27 | CASSFYRAQETQYF | TGTGCCAGCAGTTTTTACAGGGCCCAAGAGACCCAGTACTTC
. | . | TRBJ2-7 | TRBV18 | CASSPPARSPYEQYF | TGTGCCAGCTCACCACCGGCACGGTCACCCTACGAGCAGTACTTC
TRBD2 | few | TRBJ2-3 | TRBV24-1 | CATSDPSSGGQISTQYF | TGTGCCACCAGTGACCCCTCTAGCGGGGGTCAAATAAGTACGCAGTATTTT
. | many | TRBJ2-1 | TRBV10-3 | CASTGFTNEQFF | TGTGCCAGCACAGGGTTCACCAATGAGCAGTTCTTC
. | few | TRBJ2-1 | TRBV6-2/TRBV6-3 | CASSYSGTVTYNEQFF | TGTGCCAGCAGTTACTCGGGGACGGTCACCTACAATGAGCAGTTCTTC
. | few | TRBJ2-6 | TRBV7-9 | CASRPLYGEEANVLTF | TGTGCCAGCAGGCCTCTCTACGGGGAGGAGGCCAACGTCCTGACTTTC
. | many | TRBJ2-7 | TRBV18 | CASSPRRDPGKEQYF | TGTGCCAGCTCACCCAGGAGGGATCCGGGTAAGGAGCAGTACTTC
. | many | TRBJ2-1 | TRBV3-1 | CASSHQAAEQFF | TGTGCCAGCAGCCACCAAGCGGCTGAGCAGTTCTTC
TRBD2 | many | TRBJ2-5 | TRBV12-3/TRBV12-4 | CASSLTGGETQYF | TGTGCCAGCAGTTTGACGGGGGGTGAGACCCAGTACTTC
TRBD2 | few | TRBJ2-1 | TRBV5-1 | CASKERGESYNEQFF | TGCGCCAGCAAGGAGCGGGGGGAAAGTTACAATGAGCAGTTCTTC
. | few | TRBJ2-7 | TRBV5-1 | CASSSRGTAFYEQYF | TGCGCCAGCAGCTCTAGGGGGACCGCGTTCTACGAGCAGTACTTC
. | many | TRBJ2-7 | TRBV18 | CASSPPVLSSYEQYF | TGTGCCAGCTCACCACCGGTCCTCAGCTCCTACGAGCAGTACTTC
TRBD2 | many | TRBJ2-5 | TRBV7-7 | CASSLGIAGDETQYF | TGTGCTAGCAGCTTAGGTATAGCGGGGGACGAGACCCAGTACTTC
TRBD1 | . | TRBJ1-4 | TRBV20-1 | CSAIGQGNEKLFF | TGCAGTGCTATCGGACAGGGGAATGAAAAACTGTTTTTT
. | . | TRBJ1-2 | TRBV5-4 | CASSLVEGFGYGYTF | TGTGCCAGCAGCTTGGTGGAGGGATTTGGCTATGGCTACACCTTC
TRBD2 | . | TRBJ2-5 | TRBV3-1 | CASSQSLAGGKTQYF | TGTGCCAGCAGCCAATCCCTAGCGGGGGGCAAGACCCAGTACTTC
. | many | TRBJ2-7 | TRBV3-1 | CASSQYRDSEQYF | TGTGCCAGCAGCCAATACAGGGACTCCGAGCAGTACTTC
. | few | TRBJ1-4 | TRBV19 | CASSMLGGTPDEKLFF | TGTGCCAGTAGTATGCTGGGTGGGACACCCGATGAAAAACTGTTTTTT
TRBD1 | few | TRBJ2-2 | TRBV6-1 | CASRSGTVNTGELFF | TGTGCCAGCAGGTCCGGGACAGTGAACACCGGGGAGCTGTTTTTT
TRBD1 | few | TRBJ2-7 | TRBV18 | CASSPGLRRQGGGYEQYF | TGTGCCAGCTCACCCGGTCTTCGGAGACAGGGCGGAGGCTACGAGCAGTACTTC
. | few | TRBJ2-3 | TRBV6-1 | CASTKRGTDTQYF | TGTGCCAGCACCAAGCGGGGCACAGATACGCAGTATTTT